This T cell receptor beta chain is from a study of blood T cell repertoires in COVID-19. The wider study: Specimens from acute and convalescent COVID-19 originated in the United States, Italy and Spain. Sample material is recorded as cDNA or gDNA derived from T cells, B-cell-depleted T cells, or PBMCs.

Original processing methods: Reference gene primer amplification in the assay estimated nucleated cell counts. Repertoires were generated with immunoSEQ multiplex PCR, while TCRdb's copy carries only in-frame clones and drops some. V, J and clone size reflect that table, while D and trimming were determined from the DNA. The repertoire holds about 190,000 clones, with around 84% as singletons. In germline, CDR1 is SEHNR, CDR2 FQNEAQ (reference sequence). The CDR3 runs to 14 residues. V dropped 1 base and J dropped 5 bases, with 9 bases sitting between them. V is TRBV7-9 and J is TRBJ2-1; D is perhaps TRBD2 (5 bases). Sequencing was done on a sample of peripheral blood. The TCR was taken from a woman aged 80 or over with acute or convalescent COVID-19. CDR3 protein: CASSLGASHNEQFF. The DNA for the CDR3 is TGTGCCAGCAGCTTAGGTGCTAGCCACAATGAGCAGTTCTTC.